This paragraph reports one T cell receptor beta chain. These data originate in a study of blood T cell repertoires in COVID-19. The wider study: The United States, Italy and Spain supplied acute and convalescent COVID-19 samples.

Authors' methods: Amplification of reference gene primers provided the estimated nucleated cell counts. Produced via immunoSEQ multiplex PCR; TCRdb's table is partial and in-frame only. The D gene and trimming were derived from the DNA, and the V and J assignments and clone size from that table. The sample yields 270,000 or so clones, approximately 91% seen once. The CDR3 is 14 amino acids. Germline trimming cut 5 bases from V and 4 bases from J; bases unmatched to any gene: 5. From germline, CDR1 is MGHDK and CDR2 SYGVNS. The study drew participants aged about 18 to 95 years from about two dozen US areas. Participants' own reports of clinical history determined their cohort assignment.

The chain has TRBV25-1 and TRBJ2-7, with 10 bases fitting TRBD1. The specimen sequenced was PBMCs or T cells enriched from blood (not recorded which). The sequence derives from a middle-aged woman with acute COVID-19. CDR3 sequence reads: CASSRQGARYEQYF. The CDR3 DNA is TGTGCCAGCAGTAGACAGGGGGCGCGGTACGAGCAGTACTTC.